The clone carrying this T cell receptor (beta chain) was observed at least ten times. Its antigen is as yet unknown. The data originate from a study of human T cells and chemical hapten exposure. Study-level information: Investigators sensitized 2 cm by 2 cm of upper inner arm skin with 2% DPC.

CDR1 SGHTA and CDR2 FQGNSA come from the germline V gene. This CDR3 is built from 12 residues. V was pared by 2 bases and J by 5 bases, with 5 bases between. Study results and limitations: Versus controls, expanded TCRs had significantly more large CDR3 similarity clusters.

Time point described: patch test 3, about 24 weeks after DPC sensitization. Documented treatment: therapeutic diphenylcyclopropenone sensitization with weekly scalp DPC. The study extracted total RNA from unfractionated whole blood. TCRdb ran MiXCR on the RACE reads and lists one entry per CDR3 protein. The sample gives some 170,000 distinct CDR3 sequences, around a quarter of which show up once; around 1.9% is in the top ten. This chain connects TRBV7-2 to TRBJ2-3; D unresolved. The specimen comprised whole blood, sampled in connection with sensitization to the hapten diphenylcyclopropenone (DPC). The source of this sequence is a woman under 30 with alopecia areata. Some clones in this sample may be carry-over from other donors' samples. The CDR3, as DNA: TGTGCCAGCAGCTTACACGGAGATACGCAGTATTTT. It is translated as CASSLHGDTQYF.